The 30 T cell receptor beta chains in this list originate from one sample, sequenced in a study of identical twins. Each CDR3 protein is one row after TCRdb ran MiXCR on the 5' RACE reads. The sample holds some 1,600,000 distinct CDR3 sequences; about 32% are singletons and the top ten take about 0.27%. The sample comprised cord blood. The receptor set was obtained from a newborn girl in good health.

This clonotype was counted only a few times. The chain couples TRBV9 to TRBJ2-3, with D maybe TRBD2 (5 bases). Trimming removed 1 base from V and 1 base from J, with 10 bases in between. The CDR3 extends over 15 amino acids. Germline-derived CDR1 and CDR2 are SGDLS and YYNGEE. CDR3 region: CASSVSSLGTDTQYF. DNA of the CDR3: TGTGCCAGCAGCGTATCTAGCTTGGGCACAGATACGCAGTATTTT.

This clonotype was found many times. The chain recombines TRBV29-1 with TRBJ1-2, with 8 bases identical to TRBD1. V lost 4 bases, J lost 6 bases, and 7 bases stayed unmatched. The CDR3 has 13 residues. From germline, CDR1 is SQVTM and CDR2 ANQGSEA. CDR3 in amino acids: CSVAPGQGDGYTF. CDR3 nucleotides: TGCAGCGTTGCACCAGGACAGGGCGATGGCTACACCTTC. Filled out from reference TRBV29-1 and TRBJ1-2, the complete variable domain reads SAVISQKPSRDICQRGTSLTIQCQVDSQVTMMFWYRQQPGQSLTLIATANQGSEATYESGFVIDKFPISRPNLTFSTLTVSNMSPEDSSIYLCSVAPGQGDGYTFGSGTRLTVV.

The V and J genes are TRBV29-1 and TRBJ1-1, with D maybe TRBD1 (6 bases). CDR3 length equals 14 residues. V dropped 7 bases and J dropped 3 bases, with 18 bases sitting between them. CDR1 is SQVTM, CDR2 ANQGSEA, per germline. This CDR3 reads CSALAGGWDTEAFF. In DNA form, the CDR3 reads TGCAGCGCCCTCGCGGGGGGCTGGGACACTGAAGCTTTCTTT.

This clonotype was detected once. The genes are TRBV12-3 or TRBV12-4 and TRBJ2-1, with 9 bases fitting TRBD1. The J call may be faulty, since TRBJ2-7 better matches the DNA end. This CDR3 comprises 15 residues. CDR3: CASSNRDRDYNEQYF. CDR3 coding DNA: TGTGCCAGCAGTAACCGGGACAGGGACTACAATGAGCAGTACTTC.

The J gene is TRBJ1-2, the V gene TRBV20-1; 7 bases are a match to TRBD1. CDR1 is DFQATT and CDR2 is SNEGSKA in the germline V gene (reference sequence). The CDR3 loop spans 13 amino acids. Trimming took 6 bases from V and 2 from J; bases not matched to a gene: 6. The CDR3 DNA follows: TGCAGTGCAGGACAGGAGCTGAACTATGGCTACACCTTC. Amino acid sequence: CSAGQELNYGYTF.

This clonotype appeared many times. The rearrangement uses TRBV11-2 and TRBJ2-1; TRBD2 matches 7 bases. Germline V gene lookup returns CDR1 SGHAT and CDR2 FQNNGV. With 6 bases clipped from V and 12 bases from J, the junction kept 17 bases outside the gene matches. This CDR3 has 15 residues. Here the CDR3 reads CASRLGTNPAMGQFF. CDR3 in DNA: TGTGCCAGCAGACTCGGGACTAACCCCGCAATGGGGCAGTTCTTC.

This clonotype appeared a few times. The rearrangement uses TRBV27 and TRBJ2-7; possibly TRBD2 for D (5 bases). This CDR3 is built from 15 residues. The V gene's germline CDR1 is MNHEY and CDR2 SMNVEV (reference sequence). Trimming left V 3 bases short and J 0 bases short, with 12 bases between. The CDR3 sequence is CASSLLGKRSYEQYF. Here the CDR3 DNA reads TGTGCCAGCAGTTTGCTCGGGAAACGCTCCTACGAGCAGTACTTC.

This rearrangement joins TRBV4-1 to TRBJ2-3; 8 bases map to TRBD2. The CDR3 covers 16 residues. Germline V gene data show CDR1 as MGHRA and CDR2 as YSYEKL. After removal of 1 base from V and 2 bases from J, the junction contained 5 bases not matched to a gene. CDR3 sequence: CASSQVLAVSTDTQYF. Written as DNA, the CDR3 is TGCGCCAGCAGCCAAGTACTAGCGGTTTCCACAGATACGCAGTATTTT.

A few counts support this clonotype. The genes are TRBV10-3 and TRBJ1-4; no definite D call. Trimming shortened V by 0 bases and J by 7 bases, and 12 bases separated the two germline ends. The germline V gene encodes CDR1 ENHRY and CDR2 SYGVKD. The CDR3 length is 15 residues. The DNA for the CDR3 is TGTGCCATCAGTGAGTCTGAGGGTAATGGTGAAAAACTGTTTTTT. Translation gives CAISESEGNGEKLFF.

The V gene is TRBV7-2, the J gene TRBJ2-5; the D is unclear. The CDR3 is 13 amino acids. V was pared by 3 bases and J by 5 bases, with 10 bases between. Germline lookup yields CDR1 SGHTA and CDR2 FQGNSA. For the CDR3, the DNA is TGTGCCAGCAGCTTTTGGGATTGGGAGACCCAGTACTTC. Translating it yields CASSFWDWETQYF.

The table lists this clonotype with a few counts. This chain connects TRBV12-3 or TRBV12-4 to TRBJ2-1; TRBD2 matches 8 bases. The CDR3 is 15 residues long. Trimming at V came to 2 bases and at J to 8 bases, leaving 8 bases not matched to a gene. For the CDR3, the DNA is TGTGCCAGCAGTTTACGGGAGGGCCTGGTAGATGAGCAGTTCTTC. Its protein product is CASSLREGLVDEQFF.

The rearrangement uses TRBV6-6 and TRBJ2-7; the match to TRBD2 covers 15 bases. CDR1 is MNHNY, CDR2 SVGAGI, per germline (reference sequence). The CDR3 covers 16 residues. The J segment lost 4 bases and the V segment lost 2 bases, leaving 3 bases of the junction unmatched. The CDR3 reads CASSYHGLAGGYEQYF. The CDR3 nucleotides are TGTGCCAGCAGTTACCACGGACTAGCGGGAGGGTACGAGCAGTACTTC.

The chain carries TRBV6-5 and TRBJ2-1; D is possibly TRBD2 (5 bases). Trimming shortened V by 4 bases and J by 7 bases, and 14 bases separated the two germline ends. Germline V gene lookup returns CDR1 MNHEY and CDR2 SVGAGI. The CDR3 is made up of 14 amino acids. CDR3 sequence: CASSSGLIVNEQFF. The DNA of the CDR3 is TGTGCCAGCAGTTCCGGACTCATAGTTAATGAGCAGTTCTTC.

This clonotype was counted only a few times. This chain links TRBV20-1 with TRBJ1-1, with 9 bases fitting TRBD1. Germline V lookup: CDR1 DFQATT, CDR2 SNEGSKA (reference sequence). The length of the CDR3 is 12 residues. Losses at the gene ends were 5 bases for V and 5 bases for J; bases not matched to a gene: 3. The CDR3 DNA is TGCAGTGCTCCTGGACAGGGGACTGAAGCTTTCTTT. Protein sequence: CSAPGQGTEAFF.

The chain carries TRBV20-1 and TRBJ1-6, with D tentatively TRBD1 (5 bases). Germline CDR1 DFQATT, CDR2 SNEGSKA (reference sequence). The V gene lost 3 bases and the J gene lost 7 bases, with 13 bases spanning the gap. The CDR3 spans 14 residues. The chain's CDR3 is CSARDWGYNSPLHF. In nucleotides, the CDR3 is TGCAGTGCTAGGGACTGGGGGTACAATTCACCCCTCCACTTT.

The rearrangement links TRBV5-1 to TRBJ2-1, with 12 bases lining up with TRBD1. CDR1 SGHRS and CDR2 YFSETQ come from the germline V gene. Unmatched junction bases numbered 4, after V lost 4 bases and J lost 8 bases. The CDR3 runs 14 residues. The CDR3 sequence: CASSPGTGGYEQFF. CDR3 DNA: TGCGCCAGCAGCCCCGGGACAGGGGGCTATGAGCAGTTCTTC.

The chain couples TRBV20-1 to TRBJ1-4; D not certain. Trimming removed 2 bases at V and 4 bases at J, with 8 bases between. CDR1 and CDR2 (germline): DFQATT, SNEGSKA (reference sequence). This CDR3 is 13 amino acids long. Here the CDR3 DNA reads TGCAGTGCTAGATCGACGGGTAATGAAAAACTGTTTTTT. It yields the protein CSARSTGNEKLFF.

J is TRBJ2-3 and V is TRBV7-2; D possibly corresponds to TRBD2 (9 bases). In germline, CDR1 is SGHTA, CDR2 FQGNSA. This CDR3 contains 18 residues. With 3 bases removed from V and 2 bases from J, the gap between germline ends came to 21 bases. CDR3 amino acids: CASSLRTGLAGTTDTQYF. DNA for the CDR3: TGTGCCAGCAGCTTGCGGACAGGGCTAGCGGGGACCACAGATACGCAGTATTTT.

The CDR3 DNA follows: TGCAGCGTTGAACCAGGGCGCGCTTTCTTT. Translating it yields CSVEPGRAFF. The chain has TRBV29-1 and TRBJ1-1; the D gene is possibly TRBD1 (5 bases). Looked up from germline, CDR1 is SQVTM and CDR2 is ANQGSEA. The V end lost 2 bases, the J end lost 11 bases, and 9 bases lay between the germline ends. The CDR3 length is 10 residues.

The chain uses TRBV20-1 and TRBJ1-6; D gene unclear. Looked up from germline, CDR1 is DFQATT and CDR2 is SNEGSKA (reference sequence). The V end was cut by 1 base, the J end by 0 bases, with 22 bases between. The CDR3 loop spans 20 amino acids. The CDR3 here is CSARGQNPMSLSSYNSPLHF. CDR3 in DNA: TGCAGTGCTAGAGGGCAGAACCCTATGTCGCTCAGCTCCTATAATTCACCCCTCCACTTT.

This clonotype has a handful of counts. The chain combines TRBV28 with TRBJ2-2; unclear D gene. The CDR3 loop spans 16 amino acids. V lost 1 base to trimming and J lost 2 bases, with 11 bases between them. From germline, CDR1 is MDHEN and CDR2 SYDVKM. The CDR3 loop is CASSLLGQINTGELFF. DNA of the CDR3: TGTGCCAGCAGTTTATTAGGGCAGATAAACACCGGGGAGCTGTTTTTT.

This sequence joins TRBV28 and TRBJ1-4; D is perhaps TRBD1 (5 bases). Per the germline V gene, CDR1 is MDHEN and CDR2 is SYDVKM. V dropped 3 bases and J dropped 10 bases, with 24 bases sitting between them. The CDR3 totals 17 residues. The CDR3 reads CASSFSGTLTSGGKLFF. The CDR3 region has the DNA TGTGCCAGCAGTTTTTCAGGGACCCTAACCTCGGGAGGAAAACTGTTTTTT.

The rearrangement links TRBV7-2 to TRBJ2-7; D call uncertain. Trimming left V 3 bases short and J 0 bases short, with 21 bases between. CDR1 and CDR2 from the germline V gene are SGHTA and FQGNSA. This CDR3 is 18 amino acids long. The CDR3 reads CASSFLSPGRIHSYEQYF. As DNA, the CDR3 is TGTGCCAGCAGCTTCTTATCGCCGGGTCGTATCCACTCCTACGAGCAGTACTTC.

This chain connects TRBV20-1 to TRBJ2-5; 11 bases are shared with TRBD2. V trimming: 6 bases; J trimming: 9 bases; junction bases outside the gene matches: 9. This CDR3 contains 13 residues. CDR1 DFQATT and CDR2 SNEGSKA come from the germline V gene (reference sequence). DNA for the CDR3: TGCAGTGCGCCGACTAGCGGGGTTTGGGCCCAGTACTTC. It yields the protein CSAPTSGVWAQYF.

This clonotype occurred many times. The gene calls are TRBV12-3 or TRBV12-4 and TRBJ2-3; TRBD2 matches at 7 bases. With 5 bases clipped from V and 3 bases from J, the junction kept 5 bases outside the gene matches. This CDR3 is 14 amino acids long. The CDR3 loop reads CASSRGGGTDTQYF. The CDR3 coding sequence is TGTGCCAGCAGTCGCGGGGGAGGTACAGATACGCAGTATTTT.

This chain joins TRBV27 and TRBJ1-2; D ambiguous. This CDR3 is built from 14 residues. Germline loops: CDR1 MNHEY, CDR2 SMNVEV (reference sequence). Trimming removed 3 bases at V and 3 bases at J, with 11 bases between. This CDR3 is CASSFLGEDYGYTF. Written as DNA, the CDR3 is TGTGCCAGCAGTTTTCTGGGAGAGGACTATGGCTACACCTTC.

V gene TRBV5-1 combines with J gene TRBJ1-4; TRBD1 agrees at 9 bases. This CDR3 region has 16 residues. V lost 4 bases, J lost 5 bases, and 9 bases stayed unmatched. Per the germline V gene, CDR1 is SGHRS and CDR2 is YFSETQ. The CDR3 coding sequence is TGCGCCAGCAGCCCCGGACAGGGGAACCCGAATGAAAAACTGTTTTTT. It is translated as CASSPGQGNPNEKLFF.

V and J are TRBV19 and TRBJ2-1; a possible D gene is TRBD2 (6 bases). This CDR3 has 14 amino acids. The germline V gene encodes CDR1 LNHDA and CDR2 SQIVND (reference sequence). Between the trimmed V and J ends, which lost 3 bases and 7 bases, there was a span of 13 bases. The CDR3 is CASSITLARNEQFF. DNA of the CDR3: TGTGCCAGTAGTATCACCCTAGCGAGGAATGAGCAGTTCTTC.

The V gene is TRBV10-3, the J gene TRBJ2-3; D gene ambiguous. Germline V gives CDR1 ENHRY, CDR2 SYGVKD. The CDR3 has 12 amino acids. Deletions cut 3 bases from V and 5 bases from J, with 6 bases between. As DNA, the CDR3 is TGTGCCATCAGTGATTTACGAGATACGCAGTATTTT. It encodes CAISDLRDTQYF.

The sample holds a few counts of this clonotype. V gene TRBV6-1 combines with J gene TRBJ2-7; the D is unclear. Germline CDR1 reads MNHNS; CDR2 reads SASEGT. V lost 3 bases, J lost 4 bases, and 10 bases lay in between. This CDR3 is 13 amino acids long. The CDR3 region has the DNA TGTGCCAGCAGTGAGGGCTATCAATACGAGCAGTACTTC. As protein: CASSEGYQYEQYF.